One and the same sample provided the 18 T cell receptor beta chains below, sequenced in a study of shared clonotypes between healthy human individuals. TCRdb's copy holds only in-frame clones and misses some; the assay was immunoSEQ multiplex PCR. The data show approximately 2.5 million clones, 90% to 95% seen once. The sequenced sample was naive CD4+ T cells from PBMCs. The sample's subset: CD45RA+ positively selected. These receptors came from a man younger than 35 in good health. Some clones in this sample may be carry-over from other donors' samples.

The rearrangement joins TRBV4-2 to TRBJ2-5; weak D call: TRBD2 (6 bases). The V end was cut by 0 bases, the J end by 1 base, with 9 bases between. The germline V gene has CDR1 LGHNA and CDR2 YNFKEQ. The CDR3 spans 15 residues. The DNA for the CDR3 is TGTGCCAGCAGCCAAGATGTGGGGGGCCAAGAGACCCAGTACTTC. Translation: CASSQDVGGQETQYF.

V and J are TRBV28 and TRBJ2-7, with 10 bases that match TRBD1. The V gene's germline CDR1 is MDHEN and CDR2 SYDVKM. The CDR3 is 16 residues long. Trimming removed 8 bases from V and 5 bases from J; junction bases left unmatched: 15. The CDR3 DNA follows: TGTGCCAGCGGATCACACCGAGGGACAGGGGACCACGAGCAGTACTTC. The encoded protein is CASGSHRGTGDHEQYF.

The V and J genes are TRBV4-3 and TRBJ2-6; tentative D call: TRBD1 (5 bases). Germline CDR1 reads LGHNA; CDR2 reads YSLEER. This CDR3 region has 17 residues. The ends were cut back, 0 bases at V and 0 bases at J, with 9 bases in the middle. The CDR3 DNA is TGCGCCAGCAGCCAAGAAGGACAAAGCTCTGGGGCCAACGTCCTGACTTTC. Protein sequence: CASSQEGQSSGANVLTF.

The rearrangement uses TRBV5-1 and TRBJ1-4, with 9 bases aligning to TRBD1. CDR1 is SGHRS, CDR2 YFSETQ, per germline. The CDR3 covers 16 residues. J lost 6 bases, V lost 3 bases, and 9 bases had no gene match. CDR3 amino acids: CASSSRDRDRDEKLFF. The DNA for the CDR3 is TGCGCCAGCAGCTCGCGCGACCGGGACAGGGATGAAAAACTGTTTTTT.

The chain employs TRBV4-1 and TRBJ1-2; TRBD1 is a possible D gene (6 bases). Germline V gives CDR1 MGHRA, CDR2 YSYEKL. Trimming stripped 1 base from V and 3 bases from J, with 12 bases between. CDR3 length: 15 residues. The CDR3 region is CASSQATGPYYGYTF. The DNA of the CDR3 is TGCGCCAGCAGCCAAGCAACAGGGCCCTACTATGGCTACACCTTC.

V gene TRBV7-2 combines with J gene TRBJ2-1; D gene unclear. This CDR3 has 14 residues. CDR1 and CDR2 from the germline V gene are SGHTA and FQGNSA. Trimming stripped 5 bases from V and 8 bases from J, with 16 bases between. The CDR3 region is CASSPPASIYEQFF. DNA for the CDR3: TGTGCCAGCAGCCCGCCGGCTAGTATCTATGAGCAGTTCTTC.

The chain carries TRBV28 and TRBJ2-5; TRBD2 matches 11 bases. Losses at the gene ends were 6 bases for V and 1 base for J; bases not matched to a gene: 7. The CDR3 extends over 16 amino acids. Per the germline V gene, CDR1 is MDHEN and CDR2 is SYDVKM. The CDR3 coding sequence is TGTGCCAGCAGAACCGCTGGGACTAGCGGCCAAGAGACCCAGTACTTC. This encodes CASRTAGTSGQETQYF.

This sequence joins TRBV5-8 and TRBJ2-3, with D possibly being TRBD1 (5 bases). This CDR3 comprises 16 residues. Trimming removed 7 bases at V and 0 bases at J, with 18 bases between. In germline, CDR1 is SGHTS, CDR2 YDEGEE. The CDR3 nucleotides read TGTGCCAGCCCCTGGACGGGTGGGGCTAGCACAGATACGCAGTATTTT. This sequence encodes CASPWTGGASTDTQYF.

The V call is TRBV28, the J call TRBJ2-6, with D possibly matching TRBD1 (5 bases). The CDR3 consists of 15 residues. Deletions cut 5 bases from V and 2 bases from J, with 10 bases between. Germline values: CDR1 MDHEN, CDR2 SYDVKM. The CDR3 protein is CASSTQGAGANVLTF. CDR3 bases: TGTGCCAGCAGTACCCAGGGCGCTGGGGCCAACGTCCTGACTTTC.

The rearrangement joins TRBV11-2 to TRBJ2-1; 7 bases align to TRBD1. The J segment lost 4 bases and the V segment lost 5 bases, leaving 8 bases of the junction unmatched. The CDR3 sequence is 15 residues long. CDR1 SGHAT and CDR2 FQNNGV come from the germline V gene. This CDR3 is CASSPGTATYNEQFF. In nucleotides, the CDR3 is TGTGCCAGCAGCCCGGGGACAGCAACTTACAATGAGCAGTTCTTC. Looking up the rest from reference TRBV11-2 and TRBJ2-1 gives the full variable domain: EAGVAQSPRYKIIEKRQSVAFWCNPISGHATLYWYQQILGQGPKLLIQFQNNGVVDDSQLPKDRFSAERLKGVDSTLKIQPAKLEDSAVYLCASSPGTATYNEQFFGPGTRLTVL.

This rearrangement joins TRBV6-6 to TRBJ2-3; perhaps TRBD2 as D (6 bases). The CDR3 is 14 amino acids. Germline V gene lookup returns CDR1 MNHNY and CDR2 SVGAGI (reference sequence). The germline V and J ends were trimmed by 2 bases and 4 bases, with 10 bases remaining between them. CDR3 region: CASSYGGLADTQYF. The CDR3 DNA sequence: TGTGCCAGCAGTTACGGGGGACTCGCAGATACGCAGTATTTT.

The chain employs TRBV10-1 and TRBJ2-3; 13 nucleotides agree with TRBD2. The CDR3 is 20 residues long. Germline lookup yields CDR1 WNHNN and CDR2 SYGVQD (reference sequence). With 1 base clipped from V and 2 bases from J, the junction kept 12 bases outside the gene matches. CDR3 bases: TGCGCCAGCAGTGAGTTTAGCAGCCCCGGACTAGCGGGAGACACAGATACGCAGTATTTT. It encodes CASSEFSSPGLAGDTDTQYF.

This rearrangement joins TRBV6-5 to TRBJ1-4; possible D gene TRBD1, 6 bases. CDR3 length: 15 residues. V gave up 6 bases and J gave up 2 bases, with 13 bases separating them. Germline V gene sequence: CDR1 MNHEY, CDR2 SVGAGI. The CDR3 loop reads CASSPGGGTNEKLFF. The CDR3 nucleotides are TGTGCCAGCAGCCCCGGGGGGGGCACTAATGAAAAACTGTTTTTT.

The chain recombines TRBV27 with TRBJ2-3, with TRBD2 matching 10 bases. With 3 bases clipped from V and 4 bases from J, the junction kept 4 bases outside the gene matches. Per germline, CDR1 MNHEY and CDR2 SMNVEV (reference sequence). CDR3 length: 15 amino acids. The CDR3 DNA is TGTGCCAGCAGTTTGGGGCTAGCGGGAGCAGATACGCAGTATTTT. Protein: CASSLGLAGADTQYF.

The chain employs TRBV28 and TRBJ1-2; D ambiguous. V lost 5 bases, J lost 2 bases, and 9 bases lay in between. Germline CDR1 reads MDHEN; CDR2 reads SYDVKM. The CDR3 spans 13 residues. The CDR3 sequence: CASSIKGNYGYTF. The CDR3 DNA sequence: TGTGCCAGCAGTATCAAAGGGAACTATGGCTACACCTTC.

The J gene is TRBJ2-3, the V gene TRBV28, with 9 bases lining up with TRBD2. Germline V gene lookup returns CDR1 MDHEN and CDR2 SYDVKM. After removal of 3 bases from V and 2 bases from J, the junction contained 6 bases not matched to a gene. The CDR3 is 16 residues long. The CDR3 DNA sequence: TGTGCCAGCAGTTTTTTAGCGGGAGCCATCACAGATACGCAGTATTTT. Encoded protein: CASSFLAGAITDTQYF.

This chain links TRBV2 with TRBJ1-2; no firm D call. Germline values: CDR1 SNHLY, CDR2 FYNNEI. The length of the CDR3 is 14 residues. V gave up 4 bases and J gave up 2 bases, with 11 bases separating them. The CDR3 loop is CASSGMGINYGYTF. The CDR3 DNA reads TGTGCCAGCAGTGGGATGGGAATAAACTATGGCTACACCTTC. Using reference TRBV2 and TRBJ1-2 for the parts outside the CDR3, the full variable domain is EPEVTQTPSHQVTQMGQEVILRCVPISNHLYFYWYRQILGQKVEFLVSFYNNEISEKSEIFDDQFSVERPDGSNFTLKIRSTKLEDSAMYFCASSGMGINYGYTFGSGTRLTVV.

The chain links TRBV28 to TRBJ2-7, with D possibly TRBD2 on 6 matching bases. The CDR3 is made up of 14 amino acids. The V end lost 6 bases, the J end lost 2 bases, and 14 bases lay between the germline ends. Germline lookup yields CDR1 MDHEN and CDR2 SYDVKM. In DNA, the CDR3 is TGTGCCAGCAGAAGCGGACGGGGGACCTACGAGCAGTACTTC. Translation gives CASRSGRGTYEQYF.